A single sample is the source of the 12 T cell receptor beta chains below, sequenced in a study of CD4 T cells in relation to SARS-CoV-2 and coronaviruses. TCRdb's table, derived via immunoSEQ multiplex PCR, lists solely in-frame clones and lacks some. The sample yields about 59,000 clones, 80% to 90% seen once. CD4+ T cells from unexposed donors were obtained before the COVID-19 pandemic (2011-2018). The material sequenced was memory CD4+ T cells from PBMCs. The receptors were gathered from a human donor in good health.

The CDR3 DNA reads as TGTGCCAGCAGTTTATCCGGTCTAGACACTGAAGCTTTCTTT. Translated, it gives CASSLSGLDTEAFF. The rearrangement uses TRBV28 and TRBJ1-1; the D is unclear. V was pared by 1 base and J by 3 bases, with 9 bases between. This CDR3 spans 14 amino acids. Per germline, CDR1 MDHEN and CDR2 SYDVKM.

V usage is TRBV9 and J usage is TRBJ2-2, with 10 bases identical to TRBD1. CDR3 size: 16 residues. Germline CDR1 is SGDLS and CDR2 is YYNGEE. V was pared by 5 bases and J by 3 bases, with 7 bases of the junction left unmatched. This CDR3 reads CASRKTGTGDTGELFF. The CDR3 DNA follows: TGTGCCAGCAGGAAGACCGGGACAGGGGACACCGGGGAGCTGTTTTTT.

The CDR3 region has the DNA TGTGCCAGCAGTGGGCAGGGGGCAAGAAACATTCAGTACTTC. Amino acid sequence: CASSGQGARNIQYF. The chain is built from TRBV28 and TRBJ2-4; TRBD1 matches 8 bases. Germline V gene data show CDR1 as MDHEN and CDR2 as SYDVKM. The length of the CDR3 is 14 residues. V shed 5 bases, J shed 6 bases, and the junction held 6 bases outside the gene matches.

The chain has TRBV6-5 and TRBJ2-7; the match to TRBD2 covers 9 bases. Trimming took 6 bases from V and 3 from J; bases not matched to a gene: 6. CDR1 MNHEY and CDR2 SVGAGI come from the germline V gene. The CDR3 totals 14 residues. CDR3 bases: TGTGCCAGCAGATTAGCGGGAGATCTCTACGAGCAGTACTTC. Its translation: CASRLAGDLYEQYF.

The rearrangement uses TRBV5-1 and TRBJ1-6, with D unresolved. V lost 6 bases and J 9 bases, leaving 19 bases between the germline ends. CDR3 length: 15 amino acids. The germline gives CDR1 SGHRS, CDR2 YFSETQ. The chain's CDR3 is CASTLAGTVGSPLHF. The CDR3 DNA sequence: TGCGCCAGCACCTTAGCTGGAACGGTGGGTTCACCCCTCCACTTT.

This rearrangement joins TRBV29-1 to TRBJ2-3, with 8 nucleotides matching TRBD2. After removal of 6 bases from V and 3 bases from J, the junction contained 11 bases not matched to a gene. This CDR3 region has 15 residues. Germline assignment: CDR1 SQVTM and CDR2 ANQGSEA. The CDR3 DNA reads as TGCAGCGTCCCGGGGCGGGAGGCGCGGACAGATACGCAGTATTTT. Translated: CSVPGREARTDTQYF.

The chain couples TRBV6-5 to TRBJ2-4; 9 bases fit TRBD2. J was trimmed by 6 bases and V by 8 bases; bases with no gene match: 5. This CDR3 is built from 13 residues. Per germline, CDR1 MNHEY and CDR2 SVGAGI. As DNA, the CDR3 is TGTGCCAGCCTGGCAGCGGGGGGAAACATTCAGTACTTC. Its translation: CASLAAGGNIQYF.

The J gene is TRBJ2-3, the V gene TRBV28; 7 bases align to TRBD2. The CDR3 extends over 14 amino acids. Germline V gene lookup returns CDR1 MDHEN and CDR2 SYDVKM. The ends lost 3 bases at V and 4 bases at J; junction bases unmatched: 4. Written as DNA, the CDR3 is TGTGCCAGCAGTTTGGGCGGGAGCGCAGATACGCAGTATTTT. It is translated as CASSLGGSADTQYF.

The chain joins TRBV3-1 (or the pseudogene TRBV3-2) to TRBJ2-1; 9 positions match TRBD1. The CDR3 runs 16 residues. The germline gives CDR1 LGHDT, CDR2 YNNKEL (reference sequence). V was pared by 3 bases and J by 2 bases, with 5 bases of the junction left unmatched. As DNA, the CDR3 is TGTGCCAGCAGCCAGACCGACAGGGGGGCCTACAATGAGCAGTTCTTC. This encodes CASSQTDRGAYNEQFF.

The chain joins TRBV4-1 to TRBJ2-7, with 11 bases aligning to TRBD1. CDR1 and CDR2 (germline): MGHRA, YSYEKL. This CDR3 is 15 amino acids long. V lost 4 bases, J lost 6 bases, and 8 bases stayed unmatched. As DNA, the CDR3 is TGCGCCAGCAGCCTACCGGGACAGGGGGTCTCCGAGCAGTACTTC. Encoded protein: CASSLPGQGVSEQYF.

The chain employs TRBV25-1 and TRBJ2-1; 10 bases align to TRBD1. The CDR3 sequence is 15 residues long. Per germline, CDR1 MGHDK and CDR2 SYGVNS. The V segment lost 4 bases and the J segment 7 bases; nucleotides outside the gene matches: 7. The CDR3 DNA reads as TGTGCCAGCAGTGCCGGGACAGGGGTGGGTAATGAGCAGTTCTTC. Its protein product is CASSAGTGVGNEQFF. The full variable domain, with the rest looked up from reference TRBV25-1 and TRBJ2-1, is EADIYQTPRYLVIGTGKKITLECSQTMGHDKMYWYQQDPGMELHLIHYSYGVNSTEKGDLSSESTVSRIRTEHFPLTLESARPSHTSQYLCASSAGTGVGNEQFFGPGTRLTVL.

The rearrangement links TRBV18 to TRBJ2-3, with 9 bases fitting TRBD1. The CDR3 is 16 amino acids. Per germline, CDR1 KGHSH and CDR2 LQKENI. After removal of 5 bases from V and 4 bases from J, the junction contained 10 bases not matched to a gene. The CDR3 region has the DNA TGTGCCAGCTCAGCGGAAGGACAGGGGAATTCAGATACGCAGTATTTT. Its protein product is CASSAEGQGNSDTQYF.